These 32 T cell receptor beta chains were sequenced from one sample in a study of neurological immune-mediated disorders. Each CDR3 protein is one row after TCRdb ran MiXCR on the 5' RACE reads. In the table there are 80,000 or so distinct CDR3 sequences, 9.4% of which are singletons. Input material: PBMCs. Source of these receptors: a man in his fifties or sixties in good health.

In this sample, this clonotype turned up many times. The chain combines TRBV3-1 with TRBJ2-3; D call uncertain. The germline gives CDR1 LGHDT, CDR2 YNNKEL (reference sequence). V was clipped by 2 bases and J by 3 bases, with 12 bases between them. The CDR3 runs to 15 residues. The CDR3: CASSQWSPQTDTQYF. CDR3 nucleotide sequence: TGTGCCAGCAGCCAATGGTCCCCCCAGACAGATACGCAGTATTTT.

This clonotype was counted many times. This chain links TRBV7-2 with TRBJ2-7, with 8 positions matching TRBD2. Germline assignment: CDR1 SGHTA and CDR2 FQGNSA. This CDR3 contains 13 residues. CDR3 bases: TGTGCGTCGAATAGCGGGACCCCCCCGCAGCAGTACTTC. This translates into CASNSGTPPQQYF.

This clonotype was seen repeatedly, ten times or more. V and J are TRBV5-5 and TRBJ2-5; D remains unclear. V lost 2 bases and J lost 4, with 6 bases in between. This CDR3 spans 12 amino acids. The germline V gene encodes CDR1 SGHKS and CDR2 YYEKEE (reference sequence). The CDR3 DNA is TGTGCCAGCAGCTTAACATTAGAGACCCAGTACTTC. This codes for CASSLTLETQYF.

On this clonotype: At one end the junction does not follow the germline gene, possibly because of a read error. V is TRBV5-1 and J is TRBJ1-1; D is possibly TRBD1 (5 bases). Germline lookup yields CDR1 SGHRS and CDR2 YFSETQ. This CDR3 spans 15 amino acids. CDR3 sequence reads: CASMEGRVGYTEAFF. The CDR3 DNA follows: TGCGCCAGCATGGAAGGCAGGGTTGGGTATACTGAAGCTTTCTTC. The whole variable domain, filled in from reference TRBV5-1 and TRBJ1-1, reads KAGVTQTPRYLIKTRGQQVTLSCSPISGHRSVSWYQQTPGQGLQFLFEYFSETQRNKGNFPGRFSGRQFSNSRSEMNVSTLELGDSALYLCASMEGRVGYTEAFFGQGTRLTVV.

Points on this clonotype: Sequence at one end of the junction differs from germline and may be a read error. The V and J genes are TRBV11-2 and TRBJ2-5; 10 bases line up with TRBD2. The germline V gene encodes CDR1 SGHAT and CDR2 FQNNGV. CDR3 length: 15 amino acids. The CDR3 sequence: CVSSLELAGVKTQYF. CDR3 bases: TGTGTCAGCAGCTTAGAGCTAGCGGGGGTAAAGACCCAGTACTTC.

This clonotype was counted ten times or more. The CDR3 nucleotides read TGTGCCATCAGTGGGACTAGCGGCGGCGAGCAGTACTTC. Encoded protein: CAISGTSGGEQYF. The chain has TRBV10-3 and TRBJ2-7, with 10 bases matching TRBD2. CDR3 length equals 13 residues. J lost 6 bases, V lost 4 bases, and 3 bases had no gene match. Per germline, CDR1 ENHRY and CDR2 SYGVKD.

This clonotype was counted ten times or more. V and J are TRBV30 and TRBJ2-7, with D maybe TRBD2 (5 bases). V was pared by 2 bases and J by 3 bases, with 17 bases between. The CDR3 is 15 residues long. CDR1 is GTSNPN and CDR2 is SVGIG in the germline V gene (reference sequence). CDR3 loop: CAWSNHLALNYEQYF. As DNA, the CDR3 is TGTGCCTGGAGTAATCATTTAGCGTTGAACTACGAGCAGTACTTC.

This clonotype was detected ten times or more. The chain carries TRBV7-2 and TRBJ1-5, with D tentatively TRBD1 (5 bases). CDR3 length: 16 amino acids. The V gene's germline CDR1 is SGHTA and CDR2 FQGNSA. V lost 5 bases to trimming and J lost 2 bases, with 16 bases between them. The CDR3 nucleotides read TGTGCCAGCAGCCCCCAGCCAGTGGGGGGCAATCAGCCCCAGCATTTT. Amino acid sequence: CASSPQPVGGNQPQHF. Full variable domain (outside the CDR3, taken from reference TRBV7-2 and TRBJ1-5): GAGVSQSPSNKVTEKGKDVELRCDPISGHTALYWYRQSLGQGLEFLIYFQGNSAPDKSGLPSDRFSAERTGGSVSTLTIQRTQQEDSAVYLCASSPQPVGGNQPQHFGDGTRLSIL.

This clonotype has ten or more counts. The gene calls are TRBV6-1 and TRBJ2-7; 9 nucleotides match TRBD1. The length of the CDR3 is 15 residues. V was pared by 6 bases and J by 2 bases, with 8 bases of the junction left unmatched. Germline CDR1 and CDR2: MNHNS and SASEGT. This chain's CDR3 is CASSTRDRVPYEQYF. CDR3 coding DNA: TGTGCCAGCAGCACCCGGGACAGGGTTCCCTACGAGCAGTACTTC.

Many counts were recorded for this clonotype. This rearrangement joins TRBV24-1 to TRBJ2-1; 13 bases agree with TRBD2. Germline loops: CDR1 KGHDR, CDR2 SFDVKD. V shed 3 bases and J 8 bases; nucleotides not matched to a gene: 6. CDR3 length equals 16 residues. Here the CDR3 reads CATSDRGLAGLYEQFF. Written as DNA, the CDR3 is TGTGCCACCAGTGATCGGGGACTAGCGGGACTTTATGAGCAGTTCTTC.

This clonotype was detected many times. As DNA, the CDR3 is TGTGCCAGCAGCTCACCCGGGACTAGCGGGAGGCGTTACGAGCAGTACTTC. Amino acid sequence: CASSSPGTSGRRYEQYF. The rearrangement links TRBV7-2 to TRBJ2-7; 15 nucleotides align to TRBD2. The CDR3 contains 17 residues. With 4 bases clipped from V and 4 bases from J, the junction kept 8 bases outside the gene matches. Looked up from germline, CDR1 is SGHTA and CDR2 is FQGNSA.

This clonotype was observed at least ten times. The J gene is TRBJ2-1, the V gene TRBV9; D is undetermined. V lost 0 bases and J 4 bases, leaving 11 bases between the germline ends. The CDR3 spans 15 residues. The germline V gene has CDR1 SGDLS and CDR2 YYNGEE. Here the CDR3 DNA reads TGTGCCAGCAGCGTAGGGGCTCAAAAATACAATGAGCAGTTCTTC. Translating it yields CASSVGAQKYNEQFF.

This clonotype was detected ten times or more. V is TRBV24-1 and J is TRBJ2-5; D is tentatively TRBD1 or TRBD2 (5 bases each). Trimming removed 6 bases at V and 5 bases at J, with 12 bases between. Germline CDR1 reads KGHDR; CDR2 reads SFDVKD. The CDR3 sequence is 13 residues long. The CDR3 spells CATSLEGTETQYF. CDR3 bases: TGTGCCACCAGTCTTGAAGGGACCGAGACCCAGTACTTC.

This clonotype was observed many times. The V gene is TRBV25-1, the J gene TRBJ2-1; 14 nucleotides match TRBD2. Germline assignment: CDR1 MGHDK and CDR2 SYGVNS. The CDR3 is 17 residues long. Losses at the gene ends were 6 bases for V and 1 base for J; bases not matched to a gene: 5. The CDR3 is CASSGTSGGLSYNEQFF. The CDR3 nucleotides are TGTGCCAGCAGCGGGACTAGCGGGGGCCTGTCCTACAATGAGCAGTTCTTC. Filled out from reference TRBV25-1 and TRBJ2-1, the complete variable domain reads EADIYQTPRYLVIGTGKKITLECSQTMGHDKMYWYQQDPGMELHLIHYSYGVNSTEKGDLSSESTVSRIRTEHFPLTLESARPSHTSQYLCASSGTSGGLSYNEQFFGPGTRLTVL.

This clonotype was observed at least ten times. V gene TRBV4-3 combines with J gene TRBJ2-1; tentatively, D is TRBD1 (6 bases). V was cut by 2 bases and J by 9 bases, with 11 bases left in between. The CDR3 is 13 amino acids. CDR1 and CDR2 (germline): LGHNA, YSLEER. The CDR3 spells CASSQPEGGEQFF. Here the CDR3 DNA reads TGCGCCAGCAGCCAACCTGAAGGGGGTGAGCAGTTCTTC.

The chain has TRBV6-5 and TRBJ1-1; 9 bases match TRBD1. The CDR3 is made up of 16 amino acids. The ends lost 0 bases at V and 4 bases at J; junction bases unmatched: 6. In germline, CDR1 is MNHEY, CDR2 SVGAGI. The CDR3 loop is CASSYSFPQGATEAFF. CDR3 nucleotides: TGTGCCAGCAGTTACTCCTTCCCACAGGGGGCCACTGAAGCTTTCTTT.

With regard to this clonotype: An end of the junction does not agree with germline; a read error may underlie this. The V gene is TRBV3-1, the J gene TRBJ2-1; D is perhaps TRBD1 (5 bases). CDR3 length equals 15 residues. CDR1 LGHDT and CDR2 YNNKEL come from the germline V gene (reference sequence). CDR3 protein: CASIQGAPNLYEQFF. CDR3 DNA sequence: TGTGCCAGCATCCAAGGGGCCCCAAACCTCTACGAGCAGTTCTTC.

The J gene is TRBJ2-2, the V gene TRBV30, with 7 bases lining up with TRBD2. Unmatched junction bases numbered 5, after V lost 1 base and J lost 3 bases. Germline CDR1 is GTSNPN and CDR2 is SVGIG (reference sequence). CDR3 size: 15 residues. As DNA, the CDR3 is TGTGCCTGGAGTGCGGCGGGAGTCGACACCGGGGAGCTGTTTTTT. As protein: CAWSAAGVDTGELFF.

This clonotype was counted ten times or more. This rearrangement joins TRBV7-9 to TRBJ2-1; D may be TRBD1 (7 bases). Germline CDR1 is SEHNR and CDR2 is FQNEAQ (reference sequence). V was clipped by 5 bases and J by 7 bases, with 18 bases between them. This CDR3 contains 15 residues. The DNA for the CDR3 is TGTGCCAGCAGCCCGCCGGGGGCAGGGGGGAATGAGCAGTTCTTC. This translates into CASSPPGAGGNEQFF.

At least ten counts were recorded for this clonotype. The J gene is TRBJ2-3, the V gene TRBV29-1; no clear D gene. This CDR3 contains 13 residues. The ends were cut back, 3 bases at V and 7 bases at J, with 14 bases in the middle. Germline CDR1 and CDR2: SQVTM and ANQGSEA. The CDR3 sequence is CSVDGVGLNTQYF. The CDR3 coding sequence is TGCAGCGTTGATGGGGTTGGTTTAAATACGCAGTATTTT.

Ten or more counts support this clonotype. The V call is TRBV7-3, the J call TRBJ2-2; 7 nucleotides match TRBD2. The length of the CDR3 is 14 residues. The V gene's germline CDR1 is SGHTA and CDR2 FQGTGA. V lost 6 bases, J lost 2 bases, and 3 bases stayed unmatched. The DNA of the CDR3 is TGTGCCAGCAGATGGACTAGAAACACCGGGGAGCTGTTTTTT. Translation: CASRWTRNTGELFF.

This clonotype was picked up many times. The CDR3 spells CASSPDGDTYEQYF. CDR3 nucleotide sequence: TGCGCCAGCAGCCCGGATGGGGATACCTACGAGCAGTACTTC. The V call is TRBV5-1, the J call TRBJ2-7; D is unclear. This CDR3 is 14 amino acids long. Trimming pared 4 bases from V and 2 bases from J, leaving 13 bases between. The germline V gene encodes CDR1 SGHRS and CDR2 YFSETQ.

This clonotype was seen at least ten times. DNA of the CDR3: TGTGCCATCGGCGGCGGCACCGGAAACACCATATATTTT. The encoded protein is CAIGGGTGNTIYF. This chain uses TRBV10-3 with TRBJ1-3; D gene unclear. Per the germline V gene, CDR1 is ENHRY and CDR2 is SYGVKD. Trimming removed 8 bases at V and 4 bases at J, with 12 bases between. The CDR3 is made up of 13 amino acids.

This clonotype occurred many times. J is TRBJ2-7 and V is TRBV14; TRBD1 matches at 8 bases. The CDR3 is 14 residues long. CDR1 and CDR2 from the germline V gene are SGHDN and FVKESK. V trimming: 5 bases; J trimming: 4 bases; junction bases outside the gene matches: 7. CDR3: CASSFGQGRYEQYF. The CDR3 DNA is TGTGCCAGCAGCTTCGGACAGGGCCGGTACGAGCAGTACTTC.

This clonotype was observed at least ten times. This chain joins TRBV2 and TRBJ2-1; D unclear. Germline V gene sequence: CDR1 SNHLY, CDR2 FYNNEI. Trimming took off 10 bases at V and 1 base at J, with 2 bases between the two ends. This CDR3 is built from 10 residues. The CDR3 here is CATSYNEQFF. The CDR3, as DNA: TGTGCCACTTCCTACAATGAGCAGTTCTTC. Full variable domain (rest looked up from reference TRBV2 and TRBJ2-1): EPEVTQTPSHQVTQMGQEVILRCVPISNHLYFYWYRQILGQKVEFLVSFYNNEISEKSEIFDDQFSVERPDGSNFTLKIRSTKLEDSAMYFCATSYNEQFFGPGTRLTVL.

Ten or more counts support this clonotype. The CDR3 reads CSVASKASYNEQFF. The CDR3 DNA is TGCAGCGTTGCGTCTAAGGCCTCCTACAATGAGCAGTTCTTC. The V call is TRBV29-1, the J call TRBJ2-1; D is undetermined. Germline V gene sequence: CDR1 SQVTM, CDR2 ANQGSEA. The V gene lost 4 bases and the J gene lost 0 bases, with 10 bases spanning the gap. The CDR3 covers 14 residues.

This clonotype was recorded many times. This chain links TRBV14 with TRBJ2-1; 10 bases match TRBD2. Germline V gene data show CDR1 as SGHDN and CDR2 as FVKESK. After removal of 1 base from V and 0 bases from J, the junction contained 9 bases not matched to a gene. The CDR3 has 19 residues. CDR3 coding DNA: TGTGCCAGCAGCCAAGGGGGACTAGCGCCTTGGGGCTCCTACAATGAGCAGTTCTTC. It yields the protein CASSQGGLAPWGSYNEQFF.

This clonotype was recorded at least ten times. The chain couples TRBV20-1 to TRBJ1-5, with D uncertain. V was pared by 1 base and J by 3 bases, with 13 bases between. Germline V gene lookup returns CDR1 DFQATT and CDR2 SNEGSKA (reference sequence). The CDR3 contains 15 residues. The CDR3 DNA is TGCAGTGCTAGAGGCGGATTGGGTCTCAATCAGCCCCAGCATTTT. Translated, it gives CSARGGLGLNQPQHF.

In this sample, this clonotype turned up a few times. This chain uses TRBV28 with TRBJ2-1; D is uncertain. This CDR3 has 14 residues. Per the germline V gene, CDR1 is MDHEN and CDR2 is SYDVKM. V gave up 2 bases and J gave up 5 bases, with 10 bases separating them. CDR3 coding DNA: TGTGCCAGCAGTTTAACTGGGCCCCACAATGAGCAGTTCTTC. Translating gives CASSLTGPHNEQFF. Full variable domain (missing parts from reference TRBV28 and TRBJ2-1): DVKVTQSSRYLVKRTGEKVFLECVQDMDHENMFWYRQDPGLGLRLIYFSYDVKMKEKGDIPEGYSVSREKKERFSLILESASTNQTSMYLCASSLTGPHNEQFFGPGTRLTVL.

In regard to this clonotype: Germline and junction disagree at one end, which may indicate a read error. This chain joins TRBV15 and TRBJ1-4; D not certain. Per the germline V gene, CDR1 is LNHNV and CDR2 is YYDKDF (reference sequence). This CDR3 has 14 residues. The DNA of the CDR3 is TGTGCCACCAGCCCTGAAGGGAAGAATGGAAAACTGTTTTTT. Amino acids: CATSPEGKNGKLFF. The whole variable domain, filled in from reference TRBV15 and TRBJ1-4, reads DAMVIQNPRYQVTQFGKPVTLSCSQTLNHNVMYWYQQKSSQAPKLLFHYYDKDFNNEADTPDNFQSRRPNTSFCFLDIRSPGLGDTAMYLCATSPEGKNGKLFFGSGTQLSVL.

In this sample, this clonotype turned up many times. V and J are TRBV12-3 or TRBV12-4 and TRBJ1-2, with D possibly TRBD1 on 5 matching bases. The CDR3 sequence is 14 residues long. Between the trimmed V and J ends, which lost 7 bases and 3 bases, there was a span of 15 bases. The CDR3 reads CASTPGRGDYGYTF. As DNA, the CDR3 is TGTGCCAGCACTCCCGGGCGGGGCGACTATGGCTACACCTTC.

This clonotype was found many times. The chain is built from TRBV7-2 and TRBJ2-5; D is undetermined. The CDR3 extends over 14 amino acids. Germline V gene sequence: CDR1 SGHTA, CDR2 FQGNSA. The germline V and J ends were trimmed by 0 bases and 1 base, with 6 bases remaining between them. The CDR3 is CASSLAYSQETQYF. CDR3 sequence (DNA): TGTGCCAGCAGCTTAGCTTACAGCCAAGAGACCCAGTACTTC.